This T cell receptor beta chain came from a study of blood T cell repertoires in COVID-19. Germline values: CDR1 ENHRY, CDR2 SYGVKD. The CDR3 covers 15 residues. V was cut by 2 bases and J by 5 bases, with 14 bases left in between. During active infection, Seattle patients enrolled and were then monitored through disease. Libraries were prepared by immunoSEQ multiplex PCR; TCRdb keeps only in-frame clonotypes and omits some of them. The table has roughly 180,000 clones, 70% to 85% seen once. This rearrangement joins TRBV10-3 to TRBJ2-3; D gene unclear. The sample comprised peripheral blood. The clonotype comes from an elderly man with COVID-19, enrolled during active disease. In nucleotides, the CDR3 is TGTGCCATCAGTGAGGTCAGGTCCAAGGTAGATACGCAGTATTTT. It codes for CAISEVRSKVDTQYF.